This T cell receptor (beta chain) was captured by sequencing in a study of T cell responses to AZD1222 COVID-19 vaccine. TCRdb's copy holds only in-frame clones and misses some; the assay was immunoSEQ multiplex PCR. This table holds fewer than 130,000 clones, roughly 92% found once. Trimming removed 5 bases at V and 8 bases at J, with 18 bases between. The length of the CDR3 is 15 residues. CDR1 is SGHVS, CDR2 FNYEAQ, per germline. Findings of the study overall: Baseline seropositivity occurred in only 5 to 7 AZD1222 recipients. Receipt of two AZD1222 doses was followed by a rise in Spike-specific TCR breadth and depth. Females made up more of the donors, who were largely white British, and clonal diversity may have come out too low.

The count of this clone is one. The antigen is unknown. Second doses at about 4 or about 12 weeks were pooled. The V gene is TRBV7-6, the J gene TRBJ1-4; a weak D match, TRBD1 (5 bases). This receptor was taken from an adult who received the AZD1222 COVID-19 vaccine. The sample here was peripheral blood, taken 28 days after the second AZD1222 dose. The CDR3 spells CASSTHHQGGEKLFF. CDR3 DNA: TGTGCCAGCAGCACCCATCACCAGGGCGGGGAAAAACTGTTTTTT.